Listed here are 30 T cell receptor beta chains from one sample, sequenced in a study of blood T cell repertoires in COVID-19. Using immunoSEQ multiplex PCR, the repertoire was profiled, and TCRdb retains in-frame clones only, with some absent. The table includes 88,000 or so clones, about 83% detected once. The source material was peripheral blood. The source is a human donor in a cohort sampled during active COVID-19.

The chain employs TRBV18 and TRBJ1-6; 7 nucleotides line up with TRBD1. The CDR3 loop spans 16 amino acids. The J segment lost 5 bases and the V segment lost 3 bases, leaving 7 bases of the junction unmatched. Germline CDR1 is KGHSH and CDR2 is LQKENI. The DNA of the CDR3 is TGTGCCAGCTCACCCGAAGGGGGCTTCAATAATTCACCCCTCCACTTT. Residues: CASSPEGGFNNSPLHF.

The V and J genes are TRBV7-2 and TRBJ2-7; TRBD2 matches 7 bases. The trim removed 2 bases at V and 7 bases at J, leaving 5 bases unmatched. Germline CDR1 SGHTA, CDR2 FQGNSA. The CDR3 is 13 amino acids. CDR3 protein: CASSLSGVREQYF. The CDR3 nucleotides read TGTGCCAGCAGCTTAAGCGGGGTAAGAGAGCAGTACTTC.

This chain uses TRBV7-9 with TRBJ2-6; a weak D match, TRBD2 (6 bases). V was cut by 8 bases and J by 2 bases, with 16 bases left in between. Germline CDR1 SEHNR, CDR2 FQNEAQ (reference sequence). The CDR3 loop spans 16 amino acids. CDR3 DNA: TGTGCCAGCGGTCTCGGCGGGGAGGCTGGGGCCAACGTCCTGACTTTC. Its translation: CASGLGGEAGANVLTF.

V is TRBV6-6 and J is TRBJ2-6; 9 nucleotides agree with TRBD1. Germline V gene sequence: CDR1 MNHNY, CDR2 SVGAGI (reference sequence). The CDR3 sequence is 16 residues long. J gave up 2 bases and V 6 bases, and 5 bases lay outside the gene matches. DNA for the CDR3: TGTGCCAGCAGGGGACAGGGTTTGACTGGGGCCAACGTCCTGACTTTC. This sequence encodes CASRGQGLTGANVLTF.

The V and J genes are TRBV9 and TRBJ1-3, with 9 bases lining up with TRBD1. Germline CDR1 and CDR2: SGDLS and YYNGEE. The junction had 5 bases not matched to a gene; V was cut back by 4 bases and J by 3 bases. The CDR3 sequence is 15 residues long. The CDR3 DNA reads as TGTGCCAGCAGCTTAAGGGACAGGGATGGAAACACCATATATTTT. Translating gives CASSLRDRDGNTIYF.

This chain connects TRBV5-6 to TRBJ2-1, with D possibly TRBD1 on 6 matching bases. The CDR3 is made up of 16 amino acids. CDR1 is SGHDT and CDR2 is YYEEEE in the germline V gene. V was shortened by 0 bases and J by 4 bases, with 14 bases between the two germline ends. The CDR3 loop reads CASSLGGTSLYNEQFF. DNA for the CDR3: TGTGCCAGCAGCTTGGGGGGGACATCTTTGTACAATGAGCAGTTCTTC.

This clone was seen just once. The rearrangement links TRBV28 to TRBJ1-5, with a tentative D call TRBD1 (6 bases). Trimming stripped 6 bases from V and 7 bases from J, with 10 bases between. Germline-derived CDR1 and CDR2 are MDHEN and SYDVKM. CDR3 length equals 12 residues. CDR3 bases: TGTGCCAGCAGAGAACAGGGCCAGCCCCAGCATTTT. This sequence encodes CASREQGQPQHF.

V and J are TRBV10-2 and TRBJ2-7, with TRBD2 matching over 8 bases. In germline, CDR1 is WSHSY, CDR2 SAAADI. The CDR3 runs to 18 residues. J was trimmed by 5 bases and V by 3 bases; bases with no gene match: 18. The CDR3: CASSDVPGGGRMKNEQYF. CDR3 DNA: TGCGCCAGCAGTGACGTCCCCGGGGGGGGGCGCATGAAAAACGAGCAGTACTTC.

The CDR3 is CASRVVEGGELFF. The CDR3 DNA follows: TGTGCCAGCAGGGTCGTGGAGGGCGGGGAGCTGTTTTTT. V usage is TRBV6-5 and J usage is TRBJ2-2, with TRBD2 as a possible D gene (6 bases). V lost 6 bases and J 7 bases, leaving 12 bases between the germline ends. CDR3 length equals 13 residues. Looked up from germline, CDR1 is MNHEY and CDR2 is SVGAGI.

This sequence joins TRBV12-5 and TRBJ2-5; TRBD2 matches 8 bases. Losses at the gene ends were 1 base for V and 5 bases for J; bases not matched to a gene: 6. CDR3 size: 15 residues. Per the germline V gene, CDR1 is LGHNT and CDR2 is FRNRAP. Written as DNA, the CDR3 is TGTGCTAGTGGTTTGGGCCTAGCGGGTGATGAGACCCAGTACTTC. It specifies CASGLGLAGDETQYF.

The chain is built from TRBV19 and TRBJ2-2; possible D gene TRBD1, 5 bases. V lost 7 bases to trimming and J lost 0 bases, with 15 bases between them. The CDR3 consists of 16 residues. Per germline, CDR1 LNHDA and CDR2 SQIVND (reference sequence). The DNA for the CDR3 is TGTGCCAGTACCCCACAGGCGATCGCGAACACCGGGGAGCTGTTTTTT. Residues: CASTPQAIANTGELFF. Full variable domain (remainder filled in from reference TRBV19 and TRBJ2-2): DGGITQSPKYLFRKEGQNVTLSCEQNLNHDAMYWYRQDPGQGLRLIYYSQIVNDFQKGDIAEGYSVSREKKESFPLTVTSAQKNPTAFYLCASTPQAIANTGELFFGEGSRLTVL.

This chain uses TRBV4-1 with TRBJ1-5; 7 nucleotides agree with TRBD1. Trimming cost V 6 bases and J 6 bases; bases outside gene matches: 8. CDR3 size: 14 residues. The V gene's germline CDR1 is MGHRA and CDR2 YSYEKL. The CDR3, as DNA: TGCGCCAGCAGTCATCAGGGGGGAGGTCAGCCCCAGCATTTT. It is translated as CASSHQGGGQPQHF.

This chain uses TRBV5-1 with TRBJ2-2, with D uncertain. This CDR3 has 14 residues. Germline CDR1 and CDR2: SGHRS and YFSETQ. V lost 0 bases and J 1 base, leaving 4 bases between the germline ends. The CDR3 spells CASSLDWNTGELFF. CDR3 bases: TGCGCCAGCAGCTTGGACTGGAACACCGGGGAGCTGTTTTTT.

The genes are TRBV5-6 and TRBJ1-1, with a tentative D call TRBD1 (6 bases). V was pared by 7 bases and J by 4 bases, with 17 bases between. Germline values: CDR1 SGHDT, CDR2 YYEEEE. CDR3 size: 14 residues. CDR3 loop: CASRLGGGGTEAFF. In DNA, the CDR3 is TGTGCCAGCCGCCTCGGGGGAGGGGGCACTGAAGCTTTCTTT.

This clone was observed a few times. This CDR3 is CASRRSAGTAGNTIYF. The CDR3 nucleotides are TGTGCCAGCAGGCGGAGCGCCGGGACTGCTGGAAACACCATATATTTT. The chain employs TRBV3-1 (or the pseudogene TRBV3-2) and TRBJ1-3, with a tentative D call TRBD1 (5 bases). The CDR3 sequence is 16 residues long. V gave up 6 bases and J gave up 2 bases, with 17 bases separating them. CDR1 and CDR2 from the germline V gene are LGHDT and YNNKEL (reference sequence).

This sequence joins TRBV6-5 and TRBJ2-3; 8 bases align to TRBD2. Germline assignment: CDR1 MNHEY and CDR2 SVGAGI. This CDR3 is built from 14 residues. V shed 7 bases and J 1 base; nucleotides not matched to a gene: 4. The DNA for the CDR3 is TGTGCCAGCACCCTCGGGGGGGGCACAGATACGCAGTATTTT. Its translation: CASTLGGGTDTQYF.

The chain joins TRBV30 to TRBJ1-1; no clear D gene. V shed 5 bases and J shed 0 bases, with 19 bases lying between them. The V gene's germline CDR1 is GTSNPN and CDR2 SVGIG (reference sequence). CDR3 length: 16 residues. In DNA form, the CDR3 reads TGTGCCTGGGCCCCCGGTTTTCAAGTTATGAACACTGAAGCTTTCTTT. Amino acids: CAWAPGFQVMNTEAFF.

The chain joins TRBV12-3 or TRBV12-4 to TRBJ2-3; D gene ambiguous. This CDR3 region has 12 residues. Trimming took off 3 bases at V and 2 bases at J, with 3 bases between the two ends. The CDR3 sequence is CASSFYTDTQYF. DNA of the CDR3: TGTGCCAGCAGTTTCTACACAGATACGCAGTATTTT.

The gene calls are TRBV11-2 and TRBJ1-3; TRBD1 might be the D (6 bases). Trimming took off 1 base at V and 0 bases at J, with 10 bases between the two ends. The length of the CDR3 is 16 residues. Per germline, CDR1 SGHAT and CDR2 FQNNGV. The CDR3 nucleotides read TGTGCCAGCAGCTTAGGGACAGCCCTCTCTGGAAACACCATATATTTT. It is translated as CASSLGTALSGNTIYF.

The V gene is TRBV5-1, the J gene TRBJ2-7, with 12 bases aligning to TRBD1. J lost 6 bases, V lost 4 bases, and 5 bases had no gene match. CDR1 and CDR2 (germline): SGHRS, YFSETQ. CDR3 size: 14 residues. For the CDR3, the DNA is TGCGCCAGCAGCGGCGGGACAGGGGGCGGCGAGCAGTACTTC. Translated: CASSGGTGGGEQYF.

This clone was observed once. V usage is TRBV6-5 and J usage is TRBJ2-3; 8 bases line up with TRBD2. The germline V gene has CDR1 MNHEY and CDR2 SVGAGI. V gave up 6 bases and J gave up 6 bases; unmatched junction bases: 8. The CDR3 sequence is 14 residues long. The CDR3 loop reads CASRSGGPSDTQYF. CDR3 DNA: TGTGCCAGCAGGTCGGGAGGGCCCTCCGATACGCAGTATTTT.

This chain connects TRBV24-1 to TRBJ2-5, with 10 positions matching TRBD1. The germline CDR1 and CDR2 sequences are KGHDR and SFDVKD. Trimming at V came to 4 bases and at J to 2 bases, leaving 15 bases not matched to a gene. This CDR3 has 19 amino acids. The CDR3 region has the DNA TGTGCCACCAGTGACCTCGGGACAGGGGACCGGCGGAGGCAAGAGACCCAGTACTTC. Translating it yields CATSDLGTGDRRRQETQYF.

On this clone itself: The junction differs from germline at one of its ends, possibly a read error. This chain uses TRBV11-3 with TRBJ1-1; 8 bases agree with TRBD1. CDR1 is SGHNT and CDR2 is YENEEA in the germline V gene. The CDR3 is 13 amino acids. CDR3 in DNA: TGTGCCAGCAGCCAAGTACAGGGGGGTCCCTTATTTTTT. It yields the protein CASSQVQGGPLFF.

The chain is built from TRBV9 and TRBJ1-4; 7 bases are a match to TRBD1. The germline CDR1 and CDR2 sequences are SGDLS and YYNGEE. Trimming at V came to 4 bases and at J to 6 bases, leaving 9 bases not matched to a gene. The CDR3 contains 15 residues. CDR3 coding DNA: TGTGCCAGCAGCTCCATGACAGGGTTGGATGAAAAACTGTTTTTT. Translation: CASSSMTGLDEKLFF.

In DNA form, the CDR3 reads TGCAGCGTTGACCAGGGAGGCACTGAAGCTTTCTTT. Translated: CSVDQGGTEAFF. V gene TRBV29-1 combines with J gene TRBJ1-1; tentatively, D is TRBD1 (5 bases). Between the trimmed V and J ends, which lost 3 bases and 4 bases, there was a span of 9 bases. Germline V gives CDR1 SQVTM, CDR2 ANQGSEA. There are 12 residues in the CDR3.

The genes are TRBV5-8 and TRBJ2-6; D is unresolved. V lost 2 bases and J 4 bases, leaving 10 bases between the germline ends. There are 15 residues in the CDR3. Germline V gene sequence: CDR1 SGHTS, CDR2 YDEGEE. This chain's CDR3 is CASSFQAVGANVLTF. The DNA for the CDR3 is TGTGCCAGCAGCTTTCAGGCAGTCGGGGCCAACGTCCTGACTTTC.

The genes are TRBV29-1 and TRBJ1-1; weak D call: TRBD1 (6 bases). V dropped 6 bases and J dropped 8 bases, with 19 bases sitting between them. The germline CDR1 and CDR2 sequences are SQVTM and ANQGSEA. CDR3 length: 13 amino acids. The CDR3 loop is CSVAGEPMSEAFF. The CDR3 nucleotides read TGCAGCGTCGCAGGGGAACCCATGTCGGAAGCTTTCTTT.

This chain connects TRBV7-3 to TRBJ2-3; TRBD2 matches 8 bases. The germline CDR1 and CDR2 sequences are SGHTA and FQGTGA. The length of the CDR3 is 16 residues. V trimming: 2 bases; J trimming: 4 bases; junction bases outside the gene matches: 8. Here the CDR3 reads CASSLGRGLGADTQYF. CDR3 nucleotides: TGTGCCAGCAGCTTAGGGCGGGGACTAGGGGCAGATACGCAGTATTTT. The entire variable domain, with the rest obtained from reference TRBV7-3 and TRBJ2-3, is as follows: GAGVSQTPSNKVTEKGKYVELRCDPISGHTALYWYRQSLGQGPEFLIYFQGTGAADDSGLPNDRFFAVRPEGSVSTLKIQRTERGDSAVYLCASSLGRGLGADTQYFGPGTRLTVL.

V gene TRBV2 combines with J gene TRBJ1-6, with D perhaps TRBD1 (5 bases). The germline V gene has CDR1 SNHLY and CDR2 FYNNEI. This CDR3 comprises 16 residues. The ends were cut back, 6 bases at V and 3 bases at J, with 15 bases in the middle. The CDR3 region is CASRGVALDYNSPLHF. For the CDR3, the DNA is TGTGCCAGCAGAGGGGTCGCCCTTGACTATAATTCACCCCTCCACTTT. Using reference TRBV2 and TRBJ1-6 for the parts outside the CDR3, the full variable domain is EPEVTQTPSHQVTQMGQEVILRCVPISNHLYFYWYRQILGQKVEFLVSFYNNEISEKSEIFDDQFSVERPDGSNFTLKIRSTKLEDSAMYFCASRGVALDYNSPLHFGNGTRLTVT.

In DNA, the CDR3 is TGTGCCAGCAGTTACCCGGTTCGACAGCCCCAGCATTTT. Amino acid sequence: CASSYPVRQPQHF. J is TRBJ1-5 and V is TRBV6-5, with unresolved D. The V gene lost 2 bases and the J gene lost 7 bases, with 9 bases spanning the gap. This CDR3 comprises 13 residues. Germline V gene data show CDR1 as MNHEY and CDR2 as SVGAGI.